The rows below give T cell receptor beta chains drawn from one sample of a study of blood T cell repertoires in COVID-19. The data were produced by immunoSEQ multiplex PCR, yet TCRdb's version contains in-frame clones alone and is incomplete. The profile covers some 200,000 clones, with 70% to 90% appearing a single time and roughly 5.7% taken by the ten largest. Input material: peripheral blood. The receptors were gathered from a man older than 75 with acute or convalescent COVID-19. CDR3s include the opening cysteine and the closing phenylalanine or tryptophan. Each record gives: D gene, J gene, V gene, clone size, CDR3 protein, CDR3 DNA. A D gene is named only where the DNA matches it firmly. Some rows have no size entry. The others give once, few or many, or a class for an expanded clone.

TRBD2	TRBJ2-2	TRBV5-6	.	CASSKAGDTGELFF	TGTGCCAGCAGCAAAGCGGGGGACACCGGGGAGCTGTTTTTT
TRBD1	TRBJ1-6	TRBV6-5	.	CASKQGNSPLHF	TGTGCCAGCAAACAGGGGAATTCACCCCTCCACTTT
.	TRBJ1-5	TRBV7-3	.	CASSIDGNQPQHF	TGTGCCAGCAGCATAGATGGCAATCAGCCCCAGCATTTT
TRBD1	TRBJ1-1	TRBV27	few	CASSLSPGTGTEAFF	TGTGCCAGCAGTTTATCCCCAGGGACAGGCACTGAAGCTTTCTTT
.	TRBJ1-2	TRBV7-9	once	CASSFGDYGYTF	TGTGCCAGCAGCTTCGGGGACTATGGCTACACCTTC
.	TRBJ1-1	TRBV2	.	CASRFGHGNTEAFF	TGTGCCAGCAGATTTGGTCACGGGAACACTGAAGCTTTCTTT
.	TRBJ1-1	TRBV30	.	CAWIGSAVRAFF	TGTGCCTGGATAGGGAGTGCCGTTCGAGCTTTCTTT
.	TRBJ2-5	TRBV18	.	CASSPLRQTHQETQYF	TGTGCCAGCTCACCACTTCGACAGACCCACCAAGAGACCCAGTACTTC
TRBD2	TRBJ2-3	TRBV19	once	CASTSGTSGRNTQYF	TGTGCCAGTACATCCGGGACTAGCGGGAGAAATACGCAGTATTTT
TRBD2	TRBJ2-1	TRBV4-1	.	CASSRTTSETYNEQFF	TGCGCCAGCAGCCGAACAACTAGCGAGACCTACAATGAGCAGTTCTTC